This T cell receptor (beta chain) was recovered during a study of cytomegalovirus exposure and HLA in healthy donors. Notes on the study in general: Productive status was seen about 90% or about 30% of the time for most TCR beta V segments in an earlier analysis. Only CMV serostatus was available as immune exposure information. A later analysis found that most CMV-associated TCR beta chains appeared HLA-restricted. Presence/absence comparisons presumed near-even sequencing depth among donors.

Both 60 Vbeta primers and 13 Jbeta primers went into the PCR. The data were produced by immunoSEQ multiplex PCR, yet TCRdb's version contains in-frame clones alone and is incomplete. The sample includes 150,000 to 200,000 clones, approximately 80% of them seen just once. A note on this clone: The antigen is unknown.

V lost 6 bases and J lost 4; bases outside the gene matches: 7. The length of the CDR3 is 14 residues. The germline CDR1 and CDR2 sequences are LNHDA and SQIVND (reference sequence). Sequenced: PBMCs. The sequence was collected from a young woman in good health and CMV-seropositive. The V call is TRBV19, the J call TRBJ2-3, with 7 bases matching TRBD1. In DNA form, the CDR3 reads TGTGCCAGTAGGAACAGGGGAATGGCAGATACGCAGTATTTT. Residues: CASRNRGMADTQYF.